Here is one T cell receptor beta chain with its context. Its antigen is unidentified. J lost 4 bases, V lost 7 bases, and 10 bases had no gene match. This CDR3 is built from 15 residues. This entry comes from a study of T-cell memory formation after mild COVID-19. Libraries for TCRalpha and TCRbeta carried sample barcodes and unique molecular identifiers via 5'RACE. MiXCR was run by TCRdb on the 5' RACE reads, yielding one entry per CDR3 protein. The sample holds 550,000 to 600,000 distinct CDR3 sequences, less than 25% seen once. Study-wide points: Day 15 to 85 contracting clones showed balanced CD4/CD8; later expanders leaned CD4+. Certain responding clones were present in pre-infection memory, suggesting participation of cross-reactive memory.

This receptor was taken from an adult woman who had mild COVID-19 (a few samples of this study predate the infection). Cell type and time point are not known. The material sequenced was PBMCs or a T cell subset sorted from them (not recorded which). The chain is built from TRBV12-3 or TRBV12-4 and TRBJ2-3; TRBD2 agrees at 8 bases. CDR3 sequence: CASKTSGGDPDTQYF. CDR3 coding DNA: TGTGCCAGCAAAACGAGCGGGGGAGACCCAGATACGCAGTATTTT.